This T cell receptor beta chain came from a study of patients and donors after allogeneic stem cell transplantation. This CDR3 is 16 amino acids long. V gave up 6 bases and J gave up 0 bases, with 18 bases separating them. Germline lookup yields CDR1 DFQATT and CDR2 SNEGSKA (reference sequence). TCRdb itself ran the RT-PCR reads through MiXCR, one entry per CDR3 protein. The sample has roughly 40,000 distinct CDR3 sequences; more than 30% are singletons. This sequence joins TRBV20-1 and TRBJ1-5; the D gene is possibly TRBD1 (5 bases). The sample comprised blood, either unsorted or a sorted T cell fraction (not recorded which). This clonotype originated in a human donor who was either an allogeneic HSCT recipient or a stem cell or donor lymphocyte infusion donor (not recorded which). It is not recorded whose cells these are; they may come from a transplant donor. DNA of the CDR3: TGCAGTGCCAGGACATTGGGCCTATATAGCAATCAGCCCCAGCATTTT. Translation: CSARTLGLYSNQPQHF.